The source of this T cell receptor beta chain is a study of post-analysis software for immune sequencing data. Study outcomes and limitations: Included in a set of about 5 TRBV segments more frequent in patients than controls were TRBV5-6, TRBV5-1 and TRBV20-1. Compared with controls, patients showed significantly lower normalized Chao1 diversity. Pronounced co-clustering by F measure was evident among identically batched samples.

A word on this clonotype: Its antigen is currently unknown.

Carried by the TCR beta cDNA libraries were unique molecular identifiers. Out of 1 to 10 million T cells, about 460,000 cDNA molecules were generated. TCRdb re-called the PCR reads through MiXCR, storing one row per CDR3 protein. The sample has 740,000 or so distinct CDR3 sequences, approximately 50% seen once; the top ten hold roughly 4.4%. The CDR3 spans 14 residues. J lost 3 bases, V lost 6 bases, and 6 bases had no gene match. Germline CDR1 reads SGHTA; CDR2 reads FQGNSA. This clonotype originated in a girl aged 10 to 17 with multiple sclerosis. Sequenced: blood. This rearrangement joins TRBV7-2 to TRBJ2-5; 8 nucleotides line up with TRBD1. The CDR3 region is CASRSYRGEETQYF. The CDR3 coding sequence is TGTGCCAGCAGGTCCTACAGGGGGGAAGAGACCCAGTACTTC.